Below are 21 T cell receptor beta chains sequenced from a single sample in a study of T-cell memory formation after mild COVID-19. From the 5' RACE reads, TCRdb called clonotypes with MiXCR, one entry per CDR3 protein. This repertoire shows 35,000 to 55,000 distinct CDR3 sequences, 7.5% to 10% found once; its top ten account for approximately 10%. The specimen sequenced was PBMCs or a T cell subset sorted from them (not recorded which). Receptors originate from an adult woman who had mild COVID-19 (a few samples of this study predate the infection). Cell type and time point are not known.

The table lists this clonotype with many counts. The chain is built from TRBV10-3 and TRBJ2-1, with D possibly matching TRBD2 (5 bases). Germline lookup yields CDR1 ENHRY and CDR2 SYGVKD. The V end lost 8 bases, the J end lost 0 bases, and 5 bases lay between the germline ends. The CDR3 sequence is 12 residues long. The CDR3 spells CAIEGSYNEQFF. In DNA, the CDR3 is TGTGCCATCGAGGGCTCCTACAATGAGCAGTTCTTC.

This clonotype was found many times. This rearrangement joins TRBV11-2 to TRBJ2-1; TRBD2 aligns across 8 bases. Germline CDR1 reads SGHAT; CDR2 reads FQNNGV. Trimming cost V 5 bases and J 3 bases; bases outside gene matches: 6. The CDR3 covers 15 residues. CDR3 region: CASSLTSGDYNEQFF. The CDR3 region has the DNA TGTGCCAGCAGCCTAACTAGCGGAGACTACAATGAGCAGTTCTTC.

This rearrangement joins TRBV27 to TRBJ1-2; possible D gene TRBD1, 5 bases. V dropped 6 bases and J dropped 4 bases, with 15 bases sitting between them. CDR1 and CDR2 (germline): MNHEY, SMNVEV (reference sequence). The CDR3 has 14 residues. The chain's CDR3 is CASSPTGPGYGYTF. CDR3 in DNA: TGTGCCAGCAGCCCCACAGGTCCGGGCTATGGCTACACCTTC.

This clonotype was detected ten times or more. The CDR3 reads CSASQGQLGYTF. CDR3 sequence (DNA): TGCAGTGCTAGCCAGGGACAGTTAGGCTACACCTTC. The chain joins TRBV20-1 to TRBJ1-2; 7 bases line up with TRBD1. The CDR3 runs 12 residues. With 3 bases clipped from V and 8 bases from J, the junction kept 6 bases outside the gene matches. Germline V gives CDR1 DFQATT, CDR2 SNEGSKA (reference sequence).

Only a few counts were recorded for this clonotype. The chain has TRBV9 and TRBJ1-1; D is unresolved. The CDR3 has 16 residues. The germline V gene encodes CDR1 SGDLS and CDR2 YYNGEE. V was pared by 3 bases and J by 1 base, with 16 bases between. The CDR3 bases are TGTGCCAGCAGCGCCCACTCGGGTCAGGAGAACACTGAAGCTTTCTTT. This encodes CASSAHSGQENTEAFF.

This clonotype was found a few times. This chain links TRBV10-3 with TRBJ2-1; 9 bases map to TRBD1. The junction had 6 bases not matched to a gene; V was cut back by 4 bases and J by 8 bases. Germline assignment: CDR1 ENHRY and CDR2 SYGVKD. This CDR3 is 14 amino acids long. The CDR3 sequence is CAISGGQGIHEQFF. CDR3 DNA: TGTGCCATCAGTGGTGGACAGGGGATACATGAGCAGTTCTTC.

Only a few counts were recorded for this clonotype. The V call is TRBV21-1, the J call TRBJ2-5; the table's D gene call, TRBD2, was not cross checked with the DNA. TRBV21-1 is shown as a pseudogene. The CDR3 has 14 amino acids. CDR3 nucleotides: TGTGCCAGCAGTATTTTGAGGGCCCAAGAGACCCAGTACTTC. Translated: CASSILRAQETQYF.

This clonotype turned up a few times. The chain is built from TRBV29-1 and TRBJ1-5; 10 bases line up with TRBD1. CDR3 size: 13 residues. Trimming took 6 bases from V and 5 from J; bases not matched to a gene: 4. The germline V gene encodes CDR1 SQVTM and CDR2 ANQGSEA. The CDR3 region is CSVTTGGDQPQHF. In DNA, the CDR3 is TGCAGCGTGACGACAGGGGGCGATCAGCCCCAGCATTTT.

This chain uses TRBV5-1 with TRBJ2-2, with D possibly TRBD1 on 6 matching bases. Per germline, CDR1 SGHRS and CDR2 YFSETQ. Deletions cut 3 bases from V and 5 bases from J, with 14 bases between. The CDR3 consists of 15 residues. CDR3 in DNA: TGCGCCAGCAGCTACAGGGATGGGGGTACCGGGGAGCTGTTTTTT. Translated, it gives CASSYRDGGTGELFF.

The table lists this clonotype with a few counts. This chain uses TRBV5-1 with TRBJ1-3; D unresolved. The germline V gene encodes CDR1 SGHRS and CDR2 YFSETQ. Trimming pared 4 bases from V and 0 bases from J, leaving 8 bases between. CDR3 size: 14 residues. CDR3 amino acids: CASSVSRSGNTIYF. The CDR3 nucleotides read TGCGCCAGCAGCGTCAGCCGCTCTGGAAACACCATATATTTT.

The chain has TRBV4-2 and TRBJ1-4; D not resolved. Germline CDR1 reads LGHNA; CDR2 reads YNFKEQ. This CDR3 spans 17 amino acids. The germline V and J ends were trimmed by 0 bases and 0 bases, with 11 bases remaining between them. CDR3: CASSQDPKTATNEKLFF. CDR3 DNA: TGTGCCAGCAGCCAAGATCCCAAAACTGCAACTAATGAAAAACTGTTTTTT.

The rearrangement uses TRBV29-1 and TRBJ2-7; D is unresolved. The CDR3 contains 13 residues. V lost 7 bases and J 2 bases, leaving 15 bases between the germline ends. Germline loops: CDR1 SQVTM, CDR2 ANQGSEA. The CDR3 region has the DNA TGCAGCGCCAAGGACCTCTATACCTACGAGCAGTACTTC. Encoded protein: CSAKDLYTYEQYF.

This CDR3 is CASMEFGSGGRNEQFF. CDR3 nucleotide sequence: TGTGCCAGCATGGAGTTTGGCAGCGGGGGGCGCAATGAGCAGTTCTTC. This sequence joins TRBV6-2 or TRBV6-3 and TRBJ2-1, with 9 bases lining up with TRBD2. Germline-derived CDR1 and CDR2 are MNHEY and SVGEGT. With V trimmed by 7 bases and J by 6 bases, 13 bases remained unmatched. The CDR3 contains 16 residues.

This clonotype was picked up a small number of times. This sequence joins TRBV6-5 and TRBJ1-2; 9 bases align to TRBD1. Germline lookup yields CDR1 MNHEY and CDR2 SVGAGI. V shed 6 bases and J 7 bases; nucleotides not matched to a gene: 15. CDR3 size: 16 residues. CDR3: CASRLFPGQGASGYTF. CDR3 nucleotide sequence: TGTGCCAGCAGACTATTTCCGGGACAGGGAGCAAGTGGCTACACCTTC.

The sample holds many counts of this clonotype. The chain links TRBV7-9 to TRBJ2-3; no reliable D call. The germline CDR1 and CDR2 sequences are SEHNR and FQNEAQ (reference sequence). V was pared by 2 bases and J by 2 bases, with 8 bases between. The CDR3 consists of 14 residues. CDR3 sequence reads: CASSLMQHTDTQYF. DNA of the CDR3: TGTGCCAGCAGCTTAATGCAGCACACAGATACGCAGTATTTT.

This clonotype was seen ten or more times. The gene calls are TRBV20-1 and TRBJ2-7; 13 bases line up with TRBD2. With 6 bases clipped from V and 3 bases from J, the junction kept 5 bases outside the gene matches. This CDR3 comprises 14 residues. CDR1 and CDR2 from the germline V gene are DFQATT and SNEGSKA (reference sequence). The CDR3 spells CSASTSGGVYEQYF. The DNA of the CDR3 is TGCAGTGCATCCACTAGCGGGGGGGTCTACGAGCAGTACTTC.

This clonotype was detected many times. The V and J genes are TRBV29-1 and TRBJ2-1, with 10 positions matching TRBD2. This CDR3 is built from 14 residues. V lost 4 bases and J lost 5; bases outside the gene matches: 5. Germline CDR1 and CDR2: SQVTM and ANQGSEA. The CDR3 bases are TGCAGCGTTGCTAGAGCGGGAGGGAACAATGAGCAGTTCTTC. This translates into CSVARAGGNNEQFF.

A note on this clonotype: A much bigger clone sits one base away, suggesting this may be a read error. This sequence joins TRBV7-2 and TRBJ1-1, with D hard to call. The CDR3 runs to 14 residues. Germline lookup yields CDR1 SGHTA and CDR2 FQGNSA. The CDR3, as DNA: TGTGACAGCAGCTTTTGGGGAGGAGACACTGAAGCTTTCTTT. Protein: CDSSFWGGDTEAFF.

The gene calls are TRBV12-3 or TRBV12-4 and TRBJ1-2; no clear D. The V and J ends lost 3 bases and 7 bases respectively, with 9 bases between them. This CDR3 spans 12 amino acids. The chain's CDR3 is CASSFREIGYTF. As DNA, the CDR3 is TGTGCCAGCAGTTTCAGAGAGATTGGCTACACCTTC.

The chain uses TRBV5-6 and TRBJ2-2; a possible D gene is TRBD1 (6 bases). The CDR3 consists of 14 residues. The V end lost 4 bases, the J end lost 7 bases, and 14 bases lay between the germline ends. Per the germline V gene, CDR1 is SGHDT and CDR2 is YYEEEE. CDR3 loop: CASSRGGGIGELFF. CDR3 nucleotides: TGTGCCAGCAGCCGAGGTGGGGGCATCGGGGAGCTGTTTTTT.

V gene TRBV18 combines with J gene TRBJ2-1; TRBD1 matches 10 bases. CDR3 length equals 15 residues. Germline CDR1 reads KGHSH; CDR2 reads LQKENI. Germline trimming cut 5 bases from V and 5 bases from J; bases unmatched to any gene: 6. In nucleotides, the CDR3 is TGTGCCAGCTCAACCTGGGACAGGGGAAACAATGAGCAGTTCTTC. Translated: CASSTWDRGNNEQFF.